Listed here is a single TCR beta chain. Its antigen remains unidentified. The data belong to a study of T cell responses to AZD1222 COVID-19 vaccine. CDR3 length equals 14 residues. V was cut by 10 bases and J by 2 bases, with 18 bases left in between. Germline V CDR1 and CDR2: SNHLY, FYNNEI. Clones were read by immunoSEQ multiplex PCR, and TCRdb kept only the in-frame ones, dropping some. Found here are fewer than 150,000 clones, 90% to 95% of them singletons; the top ten hold 6% to 7.5%. Findings and caveats of the study: Only a handful of people who got AZD1222 tested seropositive at baseline. Distributed over spike, vaccine-associated CD4 TCRs predominated at 160-218 and 743-854.

The receptor comes from an adult who received the AZD1222 COVID-19 vaccine. This specimen was peripheral blood, taken 28 days after the second AZD1222 dose. The chain employs TRBV2 and TRBJ2-7; D may be TRBD2 (5 bases). CDR3 DNA sequence: TGTGCCACGGTAGTAAGCGGCGCTACCTACGAGCAGTACTTC. Its translation is CATVVSGATYEQYF.